These 11 T cell receptor beta chains came from one sample sequenced in a study of blood T cells in healthy people across ages (dated by TCRdb to 2015 to 2017). The method behind the library was 5' RACE. Sequencing relied on an Illumina HiSeq 2500. A second PCR of roughly 7 to 11 cycles was performed with a sample-barcoded 5' primer and a J-beta primer mix. In-frame beta chains were kept once TCRdb had trimmed the public reads at Q25 with fastp and called clones with MiXCR. One record per CDR3 amino acid sequence lists the most common genes and DNA. Within this sample are roughly 680,000 distinct CDR3 sequences, with roughly half of them counted one time only. The ten largest clones take up roughly 12% of the sample. Sequenced input: blood. These receptors were taken from a woman at least 80 years old in good health.

This clonotype was seen only once. The J gene is TRBJ1-1, the V gene TRBV7-6; 7 bases line up with TRBD1. The germline gives CDR1 SGHVS, CDR2 FNYEAQ. V gave up 5 bases and J gave up 0 bases; unmatched junction bases: 9. The CDR3 covers 16 residues. The DNA for the CDR3 is TGTGCCAGCAGCCCAGGGACAGCCCGAATGAACACTGAAGCTTTCTTT. Translation: CASSPGTARMNTEAFF.

Ten or more counts support this clonotype. The J gene is TRBJ2-1, the V gene TRBV2; 9 positions match TRBD1. The CDR3 contains 17 residues. J was trimmed by 1 base and V by 5 bases; bases with no gene match: 9. The V gene's germline CDR1 is SNHLY and CDR2 FYNNEI. The chain's CDR3 is CASSRLNRGQSYNEQFF. In DNA, the CDR3 is TGTGCCAGCAGTAGGCTCAACAGGGGGCAATCCTACAATGAGCAGTTCTTC.

The gene calls are TRBV20-1 and TRBJ2-3; 7 bases fit TRBD2. The length of the CDR3 is 14 residues. CDR1 DFQATT and CDR2 SNEGSKA come from the germline V gene (reference sequence). Unmatched junction bases numbered 9, after V lost 6 bases and J lost 3 bases. CDR3 in DNA: TGCAGTGCCAGCGGGGCGGGCTTTACAGATACGCAGTATTTT. Its translation is CSASGAGFTDTQYF.

This clonotype has ten or more counts. The chain employs TRBV24-1 and TRBJ1-5; TRBD1 matches at 9 bases. The CDR3 sequence is 14 residues long. After removal of 6 bases from V and 3 bases from J, the junction contained 2 bases not matched to a gene. Germline CDR1 is KGHDR and CDR2 is SFDVKD. In DNA form, the CDR3 reads TGTGCCACCAGTAACAGGGGGCTCAATCAGCCCCAGCATTTT. Translating gives CATSNRGLNQPQHF.

This clonotype was seen at least ten times. The rearrangement links TRBV28 to TRBJ2-6, with D hard to call. The germline CDR1 and CDR2 sequences are MDHEN and SYDVKM. The CDR3 consists of 15 residues. The V end was cut by 10 bases, the J end by 0 bases, with 13 bases between. The DNA for the CDR3 is TGTGCCACTTCTATCGTTACCTCTGGGGCCAACGTCCTGACTTTC. Translated, it gives CATSIVTSGANVLTF.

This clonotype occurred a few times. A much larger clone lies one base from this, so it may be a read error. The J gene is TRBJ2-1, the V gene TRBV4-2; the D gene is possibly TRBD1 (6 bases). The J call may not be correct, given that the DNA end is closer to TRBJ2-7. CDR1 LGHNA and CDR2 YNFKEQ come from the germline V gene. This CDR3 contains 15 residues. The CDR3: CASSLGGEGYNEQYF. DNA for the CDR3: TGTGCCAGCAGTCTAGGGGGAGAGGGGTACAATGAGCAGTACTTC.

The chain links TRBV7-3 to TRBJ2-1; unclear D gene. V dropped 10 bases and J dropped 7 bases, with 5 bases sitting between them. The CDR3 loop spans 9 amino acids. The germline gives CDR1 SGHTA, CDR2 FQGTGA. The CDR3 DNA reads TGTGCCAACCGAAATGAGCAGTTCTTC. Amino acids: CANRNEQFF. Using reference TRBV7-3 and TRBJ2-1 for the parts outside the CDR3, the full variable domain is GAGVSQTPSNKVTEKGKYVELRCDPISGHTALYWYRQSLGQGPEFLIYFQGTGAADDSGLPNDRFFAVRPEGSVSTLKIQRTERGDSAVYLCANRNEQFFGPGTRLTVL.

This clonotype has just one count. With a much larger clone just one base away, this may be a read error. This chain uses TRBV12-3 or TRBV12-4 with TRBJ2-7; D is unclear. V was cut by 8 bases and J by 4 bases, with 12 bases left in between. The CDR3 runs 12 residues. Written as DNA, the CDR3 is TGTGCCAGCGGGCAGGAGCAATACGAGCAGTACTTC. It specifies CASGQEQYEQYF.

This clonotype showed up just a few times. The rearrangement uses TRBV5-1 and TRBJ2-6; D is perhaps TRBD1 (6 bases). This CDR3 contains 20 residues. Trimming cost V 0 bases and J 1 base, with 20 bases left between them. Germline V gives CDR1 SGHRS, CDR2 YFSETQ. CDR3 loop: CASSLEPTGFGASGANVLTF. CDR3 coding DNA: TGCGCCAGCAGCTTGGAACCAACAGGGTTTGGGGCGTCTGGGGCCAACGTCCTGACTTTC.

For this clonotype: A clone one base away is much larger, so this may be a read error. This chain uses TRBV7-9 with TRBJ2-7; possibly TRBD2 for D (5 bases). The germline V gene encodes CDR1 SEHNR and CDR2 FQNEAQ (reference sequence). The V end lost 5 bases, the J end lost 0 bases, and 14 bases lay between the germline ends. The CDR3 has 15 residues. CDR3 DNA sequence: TGTGCCAGCAGCGAGGACGGGATTAGCTCCTACGAGCAGTACTTC. Translated: CASSEDGISSYEQYF. Together with reference TRBV7-9 and TRBJ2-7, the CDR3 gives the full variable domain: DTGVSQNPRHKITKRGQNVTFRCDPISEHNRLYWYRQTLGQGPEFLTYFQNEAQLEKSRLLSDRFSAERPKGSFSTLEIQRTEQGDSAMYLCASSEDGISSYEQYFGPGTRLTVT.

The table lists this clonotype with a count of one. The chain is built from TRBV12-3 or TRBV12-4 and TRBJ2-3; the D gene is possibly TRBD1 (6 bases). With 4 bases removed from V and 0 bases from J, the gap between germline ends came to 11 bases. The CDR3 consists of 15 residues. In nucleotides, the CDR3 is TGTGCCAGCAGTTGGACAGCCCAAAGCACAGATACGCAGTATTTT. The encoded protein is CASSWTAQSTDTQYF.